Shown below are 9 T cell receptor beta chains from a single sample sequenced in a study of T cell clonotyping in hematopoietic cell transplantation. Assay: immunoSEQ multiplex PCR; the TCRdb copy retains only in-frame clones and omits some. The data hold approximately 22,000 clones, with around 90% observed a single time. Specified time point: recipient sample about 28 days before transplant, after cytoreduction. The material sequenced was peripheral blood mononuclear cells, taken before stem cell transplant. Every receptor here comes from a man in his late teens or twenties with biphenotypic leukemia. Some clones in this sample may be carry-over from other donors' samples.

V usage is TRBV25-1 and J usage is TRBJ2-7, with D perhaps TRBD2 (5 bases). The V end lost 8 bases, the J end lost 3 bases, and 5 bases lay between the germline ends. The V gene's germline CDR1 is MGHDK and CDR2 SYGVNS. CDR3 length equals 10 residues. The CDR3 DNA reads as TGTGCCAGCGGAGGCTACGAGCAGTACTTC. It is translated as CASGGYEQYF.

V is TRBV4-2 and J is TRBJ2-1, with D unclear. In germline, CDR1 is LGHNA, CDR2 YNFKEQ. Trimming left V 5 bases short and J 2 bases short, with 4 bases between. This CDR3 comprises 12 residues. CDR3 residues: CASSNAYNEQFF. CDR3 sequence (DNA): TGTGCCAGCAGCAACGCCTACAATGAGCAGTTCTTC.

This clone came up once. This chain's CDR3 is CASSARSGRAVGNEQFF. CDR3 bases: TGTGCCAGTAGTGCACGTAGCGGGAGGGCAGTTGGCAATGAGCAGTTCTTC. The J gene is TRBJ2-1, the V gene TRBV19, with 11 bases fitting TRBD2. In germline, CDR1 is LNHDA, CDR2 SQIVND (reference sequence). This CDR3 is 17 amino acids long. J lost 6 bases, V lost 5 bases, and 12 bases had no gene match. Combining the CDR3 with reference TRBV19 and TRBJ2-1 gives the whole variable domain DGGITQSPKYLFRKEGQNVTLSCEQNLNHDAMYWYRQDPGQGLRLIYYSQIVNDFQKGDIAEGYSVSREKKESFPLTVTSAQKNPTAFYLCASSARSGRAVGNEQFFGPGTRLTVL.

The gene calls are TRBV27 and TRBJ2-2; 10 positions agree with TRBD2. CDR1 MNHEY and CDR2 SMNVEV come from the germline V gene (reference sequence). The CDR3 has 14 amino acids. The junction had 3 bases not matched to a gene; V was cut back by 6 bases and J by 5 bases. CDR3 bases: TGTGCCAGCAGCCTAGCGGGAGAGACCGGGGAGCTGTTTTTT. Translating it yields CASSLAGETGELFF.

This rearrangement joins TRBV7-8 to TRBJ1-1, with a tentative D call TRBD1 (5 bases). The CDR3 spans 16 residues. V lost 1 base and J 4 bases, leaving 16 bases between the germline ends. The germline gives CDR1 SGHVS, CDR2 FQNEAQ. The CDR3 protein is CASSLGQRGGRTEAFF. The CDR3 DNA reads as TGTGCCAGCAGCTTAGGCCAGCGGGGGGGACGCACTGAAGCTTTCTTT. Full variable domain (missing parts from reference TRBV7-8 and TRBJ1-1): GAGVSQSPRYKVAKRGQDVALRCDPISGHVSLFWYQQALGQGPEFLTYFQNEAQLDKSGLPSDRFFAERPEGSVSTLKIQRTQQEDSAVYLCASSLGQRGGRTEAFFGQGTRLTVV.

The V gene is TRBV25-1, the J gene TRBJ2-3, with 7 bases lining up with TRBD1. Germline trimming cut 3 bases from V and 2 bases from J; bases unmatched to any gene: 8. Germline CDR1 and CDR2: MGHDK and SYGVNS. The CDR3 length is 16 residues. The CDR3 protein is CASSEGTELFTDTQYF. In DNA, the CDR3 is TGTGCCAGCAGTGAGGGGACAGAATTATTCACAGATACGCAGTATTTT.

The rearrangement uses TRBV25-1 and TRBJ2-7; TRBD1 matches at 7 bases. The CDR3 is 11 amino acids. The germline gives CDR1 MGHDK, CDR2 SYGVNS. The V segment lost 7 bases and the J segment 6 bases; nucleotides outside the gene matches: 3. The DNA for the CDR3 is TGTGCCAGCATTTCAGGGGGCGAGCAGTACTTC. Its translation: CASISGGEQYF.

With respect to this clone: It is unclear where the CDR3 begins or ends on the DNA, so no DNA is shown, and the CDR3 is as TCRdb lists it. J is TRBJ1-6 and V is TRBV28. Germline V gives CDR1 MDHEN, CDR2 SYDVKM. The length of the CDR3 is 16 amino acids, counting both ends. The chain's CDR3 is CASSSSGGLYNSPLHF.

This clone came up once. V is TRBV7-2 and J is TRBJ1-5; 8 bases line up with TRBD1. Germline V gene lookup returns CDR1 SGHTA and CDR2 FQGNSA. The CDR3 length is 15 residues. With V trimmed by 4 bases and J by 6 bases, 8 bases remained unmatched. CDR3 DNA sequence: TGTGCCAGCAGCTCAGGGGCAGGGGGCGGTCAGCCCCAGCATTTT. This gives the protein CASSSGAGGGQPQHF. Combining the CDR3 with reference TRBV7-2 and TRBJ1-5 gives the whole variable domain GAGVSQSPSNKVTEKGKDVELRCDPISGHTALYWYRQSLGQGLEFLIYFQGNSAPDKSGLPSDRFSAERTGGSVSTLTIQRTQQEDSAVYLCASSSGAGGGQPQHFGDGTRLSIL.